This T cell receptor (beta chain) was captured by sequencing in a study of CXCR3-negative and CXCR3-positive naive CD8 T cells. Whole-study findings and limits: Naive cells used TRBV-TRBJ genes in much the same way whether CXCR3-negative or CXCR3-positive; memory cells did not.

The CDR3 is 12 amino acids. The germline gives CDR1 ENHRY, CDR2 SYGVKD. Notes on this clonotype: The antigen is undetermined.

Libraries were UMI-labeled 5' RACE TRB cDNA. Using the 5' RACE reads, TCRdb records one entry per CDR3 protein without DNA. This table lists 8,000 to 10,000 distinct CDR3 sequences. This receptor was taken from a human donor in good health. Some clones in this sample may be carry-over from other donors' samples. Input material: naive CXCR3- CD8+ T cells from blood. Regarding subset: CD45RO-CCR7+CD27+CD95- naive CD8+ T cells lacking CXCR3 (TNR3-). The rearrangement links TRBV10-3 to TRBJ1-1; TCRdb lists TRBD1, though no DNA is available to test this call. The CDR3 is CAVGQGNTEAFF.